These T cell receptor beta chains were read from a single sample in a study of Graves' ophthalmopathy and Graves' hyperthyroidism. TCRdb itself ran the multiplex PCR reads through MiXCR, one entry per CDR3 protein. This repertoire shows 350,000 to 400,000 distinct CDR3 sequences, 15% to 20% found once; its top ten account for around 1.6%. Input material: peripheral blood. Receptor source: a woman aged 18-30 years with Graves' ophthalmopathy. Each CDR3 is given with its conserved first and last residue. D genes are given only for firm matches. Clone size is not always given. Where it is, it says once, few, many or a class for expanded clones.

abundance: many; v_gene: TRBV6-5; j_gene: TRBJ1-2; d_gene: -; CDR3aa: CASSYLHAPNYGYTF; CDR3nt: TGTGCCAGCAGTTACTTGCACGCGCCCAACTATGGCTACACCTTC
abundance: many; v_gene: TRBV19; j_gene: TRBJ1-5; d_gene: -; CDR3aa: CASSISLPGNQPQHF; CDR3nt: TGTGCCAGTAGTATATCCCTCCCAGGCAATCAGCCCCAGCATTTT
abundance: many; v_gene: TRBV12-3/TRBV12-4; j_gene: TRBJ2-5; d_gene: -; CDR3aa: CASSTDWRETQYF; CDR3nt: TGTGCCAGCAGCACCGACTGGAGAGAGACCCAGTACTTC
abundance: many; v_gene: TRBV10-3; j_gene: TRBJ2-7; d_gene: TRBD1; CDR3aa: CAIKGRQEQGVYEQYF; CDR3nt: TGTGCCATCAAGGGTCGTCAAGAACAGGGGGTCTACGAGCAGTACTTC
abundance: many; v_gene: TRBV19; j_gene: TRBJ1-1; d_gene: TRBD1; CDR3aa: CASSINPQGADTEAFF; CDR3nt: TGTGCCAGTAGTATCAATCCTCAGGGGGCCGACACTGAAGCTTTCTTT
abundance: many; v_gene: TRBV27; j_gene: TRBJ2-7; d_gene: TRBD2; CDR3aa: CASSSSASGDYEQYF; CDR3nt: TGTGCCAGCAGTTCGTCGGCTAGCGGGGACTACGAGCAGTACTTC
abundance: -; v_gene: TRBV6-1; j_gene: TRBJ1-5; d_gene: -; CDR3aa: CASRQYSNQPQHF; CDR3nt: TGTGCCAGCCGTCAGTATAGCAATCAGCCCCAGCATTTT
abundance: many; v_gene: TRBV6-2/TRBV6-3; j_gene: TRBJ1-1; d_gene: TRBD1; CDR3aa: CASRRPGQAAEAFF; CDR3nt: TGTGCCAGCAGGAGACCGGGACAGGCGGCTGAAGCTTTCTTT
abundance: many; v_gene: TRBV6-2/TRBV6-3; j_gene: TRBJ1-5; d_gene: -; CDR3aa: CARPRDRINQPQHF; CDR3nt: TGTGCCAGGCCCAGGGACCGGATCAATCAGCCCCAGCATTTT
abundance: many; v_gene: TRBV5-1; j_gene: TRBJ2-5; d_gene: TRBD2; CDR3aa: CASSLAGTSVDKGTQYF; CDR3nt: TGCGCCAGCAGCTTGGCCGGGACTAGCGTAGACAAGGGGACCCAGTACTTC
abundance: many; v_gene: TRBV7-2; j_gene: TRBJ1-5; d_gene: TRBD1; CDR3aa: CASTGEQGIYQPQHF; CDR3nt: TGTGCCAGCACCGGAGAACAGGGGATTTATCAGCCCCAGCATTTT
abundance: -; v_gene: TRBV20-1; j_gene: TRBJ2-5; d_gene: -; CDR3aa: CSAGYGFGGGETQYF; CDR3nt: TGCAGTGCTGGATACGGATTTGGGGGCGGGGAGACCCAGTACTTC
abundance: many; v_gene: TRBV6-5; j_gene: TRBJ2-5; d_gene: TRBD1; CDR3aa: CASSTRAGGLETQYF; CDR3nt: TGTGCCAGCAGTACGCGGGCAGGGGGCTTGGAGACCCAGTACTTC
abundance: once; v_gene: TRBV7-9; j_gene: TRBJ1-1; d_gene: -; CDR3aa: CASSLPASTEAFF; CDR3nt: TGTGCCAGCAGCTTACCAGCCTCAACTGAAGCTTTCTTT
abundance: many; v_gene: TRBV30; j_gene: TRBJ1-1; d_gene: -; CDR3aa: CAWVAGGPAFF; CDR3nt: TGTGCCTGGGTCGCGGGGGGGCCAGCTTTCTTT
abundance: once; v_gene: TRBV6-1; j_gene: TRBJ2-7; d_gene: -; CDR3aa: CASSEGHNSLGYEQYF; CDR3nt: TGTGCCAGCAGTGAAGGTCACAATTCGCTCGGCTACGAGCAGTACTTC
abundance: many; v_gene: TRBV9; j_gene: TRBJ2-2; d_gene: -; CDR3aa: CASRAGTNTGELFF; CDR3nt: TGTGCCAGCAGGGCGGGTACGAACACCGGGGAGCTGTTTTTT
abundance: -; v_gene: TRBV12-3/TRBV12-4; j_gene: TRBJ1-2; d_gene: -; CDR3aa: CASSLGPQPYGYTF; CDR3nt: TGTGCCAGCAGTTTAGGGCCGCAGCCCTATGGCTACACCTTC
abundance: many; v_gene: TRBV4-2; j_gene: TRBJ2-7; d_gene: -; CDR3aa: CASSQRLDYEQYF; CDR3nt: TGTGCCAGCAGCCAGAGACTCGACTACGAACAGTACTTC
abundance: -; v_gene: TRBV3-1; j_gene: TRBJ1-4; d_gene: TRBD1; CDR3aa: CASRLTGTGGEVEKLFF; CDR3nt: TGTGCCAGCAGACTAACTGGGACAGGGGGAGAGGTTGAAAAACTGTTTTTT
abundance: many; v_gene: TRBV14; j_gene: TRBJ1-1; d_gene: -; CDR3aa: CASSQSLLNTEAFF; CDR3nt: TGTGCCAGCAGCCAATCGTTACTGAACACTGAAGCTTTCTTT
abundance: many; v_gene: TRBV28; j_gene: TRBJ2-7; d_gene: -; CDR3aa: CASSSPPGWQQYF; CDR3nt: TGTGCCAGCAGTTCGCCCCCAGGGTGGCAGCAGTACTTC
abundance: many; v_gene: TRBV11-2; j_gene: TRBJ2-5; d_gene: TRBD1; CDR3aa: CASSPRGGQGVGKETQYF; CDR3nt: TGTGCCAGCAGCCCACGCGGTGGGCAGGGGGTAGGAAAAGAGACCCAGTACTTC
abundance: few; v_gene: TRBV7-3; j_gene: TRBJ2-5; d_gene: TRBD1; CDR3aa: CASSSTGTGQETQYF; CDR3nt: TGTGCCAGCAGCTCCACCGGGACAGGCCAAGAGACCCAGTACTTC
abundance: many; v_gene: TRBV30; j_gene: TRBJ2-7; d_gene: TRBD1; CDR3aa: CACEPGQGSYEQYF; CDR3nt: TGTGCCTGCGAGCCGGGACAGGGATCCTACGAGCAGTACTTC
abundance: many; v_gene: TRBV28; j_gene: TRBJ2-2; d_gene: -; CDR3aa: CASTGSENTGELFF; CDR3nt: TGTGCCAGCACCGGGAGTGAGAACACCGGGGAGCTGTTTTTT
abundance: many; v_gene: TRBV7-2; j_gene: TRBJ2-3; d_gene: -; CDR3aa: CASSSRTVLLASTDTQYF; CDR3nt: TGTGCCAGCAGCTCCCGGACAGTCTTACTAGCGAGCACAGATACGCAGTATTTT
abundance: many; v_gene: TRBV7-2; j_gene: TRBJ1-2; d_gene: -; CDR3aa: CASSLGGFLYGYTF; CDR3nt: TGTGCCAGCAGCTTAGGAGGGTTTCTGTATGGCTACACCTTC
abundance: -; v_gene: TRBV11-2; j_gene: TRBJ2-7; d_gene: -; CDR3aa: CASSPSPGTGRYEQYF; CDR3nt: TGTGCCAGCAGCCCAAGTCCCGGGACGGGGCGTTACGAGCAGTACTTC
abundance: many; v_gene: TRBV6-5; j_gene: TRBJ2-2; d_gene: TRBD1; CDR3aa: CASSYSRQGAGELFF; CDR3nt: TGTGCCAGCAGTTACTCGCGACAGGGGGCCGGGGAGCTGTTTTTT
abundance: many; v_gene: TRBV29-1; j_gene: TRBJ1-2; d_gene: -; CDR3aa: CSVEYSNYGYTF; CDR3nt: TGCAGCGTTGAATATTCCAACTATGGCTACACCTTC
abundance: -; v_gene: TRBV20-1; j_gene: TRBJ2-7; d_gene: -; CDR3aa: CSVFVGSYEQYF; CDR3nt: TGCAGTGTCTTCGTCGGCTCCTACGAGCAGTACTTC
abundance: few; v_gene: TRBV6-1; j_gene: TRBJ1-1; d_gene: -; CDR3aa: CASLRGANTEAFF; CDR3nt: TGTGCCAGCCTTAGGGGTGCGAACACTGAAGCTTTCTTT
abundance: many; v_gene: TRBV10-3; j_gene: TRBJ1-2; d_gene: TRBD1; CDR3aa: CAIRETGISVYGYTF; CDR3nt: TGTGCCATCAGAGAGACAGGGATAAGCGTTTACGGCTACACCTTC
abundance: many; v_gene: TRBV30; j_gene: TRBJ2-7; d_gene: TRBD2; CDR3aa: CAWTLGRREGQSSYEQYF; CDR3nt: TGTGCCTGGACCCTAGGGCGGCGGGAGGGCCAGAGCTCCTACGAGCAGTACTTC
abundance: many; v_gene: TRBV2; j_gene: TRBJ1-1; d_gene: -; CDR3aa: CASTGPNTEAFF; CDR3nt: TGTGCCAGCACTGGACCGAACACTGAAGCTTTCTTT
abundance: -; v_gene: TRBV6-2/TRBV6-3; j_gene: TRBJ2-1; d_gene: TRBD2; CDR3aa: CASSRRGLAVYNEQFF; CDR3nt: TGTGCCAGCAGTAGGAGGGGACTAGCGGTGTACAATGAGCAGTTCTTC
abundance: many; v_gene: TRBV7-2; j_gene: TRBJ1-1; d_gene: -; CDR3aa: CASSPAGGREAFF; CDR3nt: TGTGCCAGCAGCCCCGCGGGCGGACGTGAAGCTTTCTTT
abundance: many; v_gene: TRBV5-1; j_gene: TRBJ1-2; d_gene: -; CDR3aa: CASSHGDLPDRYGYTF; CDR3nt: TGCGCCAGCAGCCACGGGGACCTACCCGACCGTTATGGCTACACCTTC
abundance: many; v_gene: TRBV6-1; j_gene: TRBJ2-7; d_gene: TRBD1; CDR3aa: CASGQGYEQYF; CDR3nt: TGTGCCAGCGGACAGGGGTACGAGCAGTACTTC